Listed here are 16 T cell receptor beta chains from one sample, sequenced in a study of T cells in Graves' hyperthyroidism and ophthalmopathy. RNA transcripts were the template for amplifying TCR beta CDR3 regions. First-round RT-PCR with HTBI primers amplified the TCR CDR3 region. TCRdb analysed the multiplex PCR reads with MiXCR anew, one entry per CDR3 protein. Of 490,000 or so distinct CDR3 sequences in the sample, 15% to 20% were seen once. Sequenced input: blood. All receptors derive from a man aged 35-49 years with Graves' ophthalmopathy.

This clonotype was counted between two and nine times. The J gene is TRBJ2-5, the V gene TRBV19, with D possibly TRBD2 on 5 matching bases. Trimming cost V 3 bases and J 5 bases, with 7 bases left between them. CDR1 is LNHDA and CDR2 is SQIVND in the germline V gene (reference sequence). CDR3 size: 12 residues. In nucleotides, the CDR3 is TGTGCCAGTAGTATTGGGGAGGAGACCCAGTACTTC. Its translation is CASSIGEETQYF.

The rearrangement links TRBV16 to TRBJ2-7; D unclear. Trimming removed 0 bases from V and 0 bases from J, with 12 bases in between. CDR3 length: 16 amino acids. Germline V gene lookup returns CDR1 KGHSY and CDR2 FQNENV. The CDR3 region is CASSQSGSLSSYEQYF. The CDR3 nucleotides read TGTGCCAGCAGCCAATCGGGGTCCCTCAGCTCCTACGAGCAGTACTTC.

This clonotype appeared many times. The chain links TRBV7-2 to TRBJ2-1; D ambiguous. This CDR3 has 16 residues. V was shortened by 1 base and J by 8 bases, with 18 bases between the two germline ends. Per germline, CDR1 SGHTA and CDR2 FQGNSA. This CDR3 is CASSLGTAAMLDEQFF. CDR3 coding DNA: TGTGCCAGCAGCTTAGGTACCGCGGCCATGCTTGATGAGCAGTTCTTC. Filled out from reference TRBV7-2 and TRBJ2-1, the complete variable domain reads GAGVSQSPSNKVTEKGKDVELRCDPISGHTALYWYRQSLGQGLEFLIYFQGNSAPDKSGLPSDRFSAERTGGSVSTLTIQRTQQEDSAVYLCASSLGTAAMLDEQFFGPGTRLTVL.

The CDR3, as DNA: TGTGCCACCAGTGATGGAGGGGGTCGATCCCCACAAGAGACCCAGTACTTC. Its translation: CATSDGGGRSPQETQYF. The chain carries TRBV24-1 and TRBJ2-5; either TRBD1 or TRBD2 may supply D (6 bases each). Trimming removed 3 bases from V and 2 bases from J, with 18 bases in between. The CDR3 spans 17 residues. Germline V gene lookup returns CDR1 KGHDR and CDR2 SFDVKD.

This chain connects TRBV19 to TRBJ2-2; D unclear. V was shortened by 5 bases and J by 3 bases, with 13 bases between the two germline ends. The V gene's germline CDR1 is LNHDA and CDR2 SQIVND (reference sequence). The length of the CDR3 is 15 residues. The CDR3 spells CASSFTRTDTGELFF. The DNA for the CDR3 is TGTGCCAGTAGTTTCACACGTACGGACACCGGGGAGCTGTTTTTT.

The table lists this clonotype with many counts. The rearrangement uses TRBV20-1 and TRBJ1-1; 10 positions agree with TRBD1. There are 15 residues in the CDR3. CDR1 and CDR2 from the germline V gene are DFQATT and SNEGSKA (reference sequence). The V segment lost 6 bases and the J segment 1 base; nucleotides outside the gene matches: 8. CDR3 sequence: CSASGQGYGNTEAFF. Written as DNA, the CDR3 is TGCAGTGCCTCGGGACAGGGGTATGGGAACACTGAAGCTTTCTTT.

The chain uses TRBV5-6 and TRBJ1-6; D is perhaps TRBD1 (5 bases). The V gene lost 4 bases and the J gene lost 3 bases, with 11 bases spanning the gap. There are 15 residues in the CDR3. Germline CDR1 and CDR2: SGHDT and YYEEEE. CDR3 coding DNA: TGTGCCAGCAGCACCCAGGGATTCTATAATTCACCCCTCCACTTT. Its translation is CASSTQGFYNSPLHF.

This clonotype appeared a few times. The rearrangement links TRBV6-2 or TRBV6-3 to TRBJ1-5; D is ambiguous. The CDR3 is made up of 15 amino acids. With 1 base removed from V and 4 bases from J, the gap between germline ends came to 11 bases. The germline V gene encodes CDR1 MNHEY and CDR2 SVGEGT. CDR3 region: CASSYWAGKNQPQHF. In nucleotides, the CDR3 is TGTGCCAGCAGTTACTGGGCGGGTAAGAATCAGCCCCAGCATTTT.

DNA for the CDR3: TGTGCCAGCAGCCCGGGCCCCACCGGGGAGCTGTTTTTT. Translating it yields CASSPGPTGELFF. This chain joins TRBV5-6 and TRBJ2-2; D call uncertain. Trimming cost V 4 bases and J 4 bases, with 8 bases left between them. CDR3 length: 13 residues. Germline V gives CDR1 SGHDT, CDR2 YYEEEE.

In its sample, this clonotype was seen a few times. CDR3 DNA: TGTGCCAGCAGTCCCCCCGGGGGCGGGTACGAGCAGTACTTC. It encodes CASSPPGGGYEQYF. The chain couples TRBV28 to TRBJ2-7; D is perhaps TRBD1 or TRBD2 (6 bases each). Germline V gene sequence: CDR1 MDHEN, CDR2 SYDVKM. Trimming stripped 5 bases from V and 4 bases from J, with 15 bases between. The CDR3 is made up of 14 amino acids.

The chain uses TRBV2 and TRBJ1-2; TRBD1 agrees at 10 bases. The CDR3 has 17 amino acids. V lost 6 bases, J lost 2 bases, and 12 bases stayed unmatched. Germline lookup yields CDR1 SNHLY and CDR2 FYNNEI. The CDR3, as DNA: TGTGCCAGCAGGGTGGCCCCGGGACAGGGGAGAAACTATGGCTACACCTTC. It yields the protein CASRVAPGQGRNYGYTF. Supplemented by reference TRBV2 and TRBJ1-2, the full variable domain reads EPEVTQTPSHQVTQMGQEVILRCVPISNHLYFYWYRQILGQKVEFLVSFYNNEISEKSEIFDDQFSVERPDGSNFTLKIRSTKLEDSAMYFCASRVAPGQGRNYGYTFGSGTRLTVV.

This clonotype came up many times. This chain links TRBV28 with TRBJ1-5; D remains unclear. V lost 10 bases and J lost 3, with 10 bases in between. CDR1 and CDR2 from the germline V gene are MDHEN and SYDVKM. The length of the CDR3 is 12 residues. CDR3 nucleotides: TGTGCCACCACCGGCGACAATCAGCCCCAGCATTTT. Protein sequence: CATTGDNQPQHF.

This rearrangement joins TRBV9 to TRBJ2-7; 8 bases match TRBD1. V lost 0 bases to trimming and J lost 6 bases; unmatched junction nucleotides: 5. The CDR3 consists of 14 residues. Germline CDR1 and CDR2: SGDLS and YYNGEE. CDR3 DNA sequence: TGTGCCAGCAGCGTAGGTCCAGGGGGCAGCGAGCAGTACTTC. This gives the protein CASSVGPGGSEQYF.

This clonotype was found many times. The chain joins TRBV28 to TRBJ2-2, with 8 bases lining up with TRBD2. This CDR3 is 17 amino acids long. V dropped 2 bases and J dropped 3; count of bases not matched to a gene: 8. Germline V gene lookup returns CDR1 MDHEN and CDR2 SYDVKM. The CDR3 region has the DNA TGTGCCAGCAGTTTAAAGGGGCCTAGCGGGCACACCGGGGAGCTGTTTTTT. It is translated as CASSLKGPSGHTGELFF.

Ten or more counts support this clonotype. The chain joins TRBV7-2 to TRBJ2-3; the match to TRBD1 covers 12 bases. The CDR3 runs to 15 residues. Germline CDR1 SGHTA, CDR2 FQGNSA. V trimming: 5 bases; J trimming: 5 bases; junction bases outside the gene matches: 5. CDR3 nucleotides: TGTGCCAGCAGCCGCGGGACAGGGGGCGGAGATACGCAGTATTTT. It yields the protein CASSRGTGGGDTQYF.

This clonotype has a count of ten or more. The CDR3 coding sequence is TGTGCCAGCAGTGAAGGGGGGGCAGGCTTGGAGACCCAGTACTTC. Translated: CASSEGGAGLETQYF. The rearrangement uses TRBV2 and TRBJ2-5, with D perhaps assigned TRBD1 or TRBD2 (6 bases each). CDR1 and CDR2 (germline): SNHLY, FYNNEI. This CDR3 has 15 residues. V dropped 1 base and J dropped 5 bases, with 14 bases sitting between them.